Each of the 14 T cell receptor beta chains below was sequenced from the same sample in a study of blood T cell repertoires in COVID-19. Libraries were prepared by immunoSEQ multiplex PCR; TCRdb keeps only in-frame clonotypes and omits some of them. The sample carries 150,000 to 200,000 clones, over 85% recorded once. What was sequenced was peripheral blood. These receptors were obtained from a man between 60 and 70 years old with active or convalescent COVID-19.

This chain connects TRBV5-1 to TRBJ2-1, with TRBD2 identical over 13 bases. Germline V lookup: CDR1 SGHRS, CDR2 YFSETQ. The CDR3 is 17 residues long. Trimming at V came to 6 bases and at J to 7 bases, leaving 13 bases not matched to a gene. The CDR3 region is CASTIRGTSGVLNEQFF. CDR3 DNA sequence: TGCGCCAGCACCATTCGGGGGACTAGCGGGGTACTGAATGAGCAGTTCTTC.

CDR3 residues: CASSLDPSNYGYTF. The CDR3 nucleotides read TGCGCCAGCAGCTTGGATCCGAGTAACTATGGCTACACCTTC. This chain joins TRBV5-1 and TRBJ1-2; D gene ambiguous. Trimming took off 0 bases at V and 1 base at J, with 7 bases between the two ends. This CDR3 has 14 residues. Per the germline V gene, CDR1 is SGHRS and CDR2 is YFSETQ.

The chain joins TRBV5-1 to TRBJ1-4; no reliable D call. Germline V CDR1 and CDR2: SGHRS, YFSETQ. The CDR3 contains 14 residues. V was shortened by 1 base and J by 5 bases, with 9 bases between the two germline ends. The CDR3 sequence is CASSLWGVNEKLFF. In nucleotides, the CDR3 is TGCGCCAGCAGCTTGTGGGGAGTGAATGAAAAACTGTTTTTT.

V gene TRBV7-8 combines with J gene TRBJ1-5; possibly TRBD1 for D (6 bases). CDR3 size: 18 residues. Trimming cost V 5 bases and J 0 bases, with 20 bases left between them. Per the germline V gene, CDR1 is SGHVS and CDR2 is FQNEAQ. The CDR3 reads CASSPSSRTAYSNQPQHF. The CDR3, as DNA: TGTGCCAGCAGCCCGTCGTCCCGGACAGCCTATAGCAATCAGCCCCAGCATTTT.

The rearrangement uses TRBV7-2 and TRBJ2-2, with TRBD1 matching 8 bases. The CDR3 has 16 amino acids. Trimming at V came to 2 bases and at J to 5 bases, leaving 7 bases not matched to a gene. Germline lookup yields CDR1 SGHTA and CDR2 FQGNSA. The CDR3 protein is CASSLQGARKTGELFF. CDR3 nucleotides: TGTGCCAGCAGCTTACAGGGGGCAAGGAAAACCGGGGAGCTGTTTTTT.

This clone has just one count. The rearrangement uses TRBV27 and TRBJ2-3, with TRBD2 identical over 10 bases. V trimming: 6 bases; J trimming: 6 bases; junction bases outside the gene matches: 15. In germline, CDR1 is MNHEY, CDR2 SMNVEV (reference sequence). The CDR3 sequence is 17 residues long. The CDR3 nucleotides read TGTGCCAGCAGAAAGAATAGCGGGAGGTTAGTGGTGGATACGCAGTATTTT. Protein: CASRKNSGRLVVDTQYF.

This chain uses TRBV2 with TRBJ2-3; D perhaps matches TRBD2 (7 bases). V was clipped by 6 bases and J by 0 bases, with 13 bases between them. CDR1 and CDR2 (germline): SNHLY, FYNNEI. This CDR3 has 15 amino acids. The CDR3 region has the DNA TGTGCCAGCAGCCCCGGGGGGCCTAGCACAGATACGCAGTATTTT. It is translated as CASSPGGPSTDTQYF.

The chain recombines TRBV19 with TRBJ2-1, with 8 bases that match TRBD2. The germline V gene has CDR1 LNHDA and CDR2 SQIVND (reference sequence). The length of the CDR3 is 14 residues. With 0 bases clipped from V and 5 bases from J, the junction kept 0 bases outside the gene matches. CDR3 loop: CASSIEAGDNEQFF. CDR3 nucleotide sequence: TGTGCCAGTAGTATAGAAGCGGGAGACAATGAGCAGTTCTTC.

V and J are TRBV2 and TRBJ1-2; weak D call: TRBD1 (6 bases). Germline assignment: CDR1 SNHLY and CDR2 FYNNEI. This CDR3 region has 13 residues. With 4 bases removed from V and 6 bases from J, the gap between germline ends came to 12 bases. CDR3 bases: TGTGCCAGCAGTGTTGCGGGGGGCAATGGCTACACCTTC. Translation: CASSVAGGNGYTF.

The chain links TRBV18 to TRBJ1-4, with 7 bases lining up with TRBD1. The J segment lost 0 bases and the V segment lost 2 bases, leaving 6 bases of the junction unmatched. This CDR3 is 17 amino acids long. CDR1 and CDR2 (germline): KGHSH, LQKENI. The CDR3 DNA is TGTGCCAGCTCACCAGGGACAGCCTTTGCAACTAATGAAAAACTGTTTTTT. As protein: CASSPGTAFATNEKLFF.

The V and J genes are TRBV7-9 and TRBJ1-1; possibly TRBD1 for D (6 bases). Germline V lookup: CDR1 SEHNR, CDR2 FQNEAQ (reference sequence). V was clipped by 1 base and J by 7 bases, with 19 bases between them. This CDR3 is built from 16 residues. CDR3 residues: CASSLEGGRAGFEAFF. CDR3 nucleotides: TGTGCCAGCAGCTTAGAAGGGGGTAGAGCCGGATTTGAAGCTTTCTTT.

The chain carries TRBV11-2 and TRBJ2-5, with 11 bases fitting TRBD1. CDR3 length: 15 residues. From germline, CDR1 is SGHAT and CDR2 FQNNGV. J lost 5 bases, V lost 1 base, and 3 bases had no gene match. The CDR3 here is CASSLGTGGWETQYF. The DNA of the CDR3 is TGTGCCAGCAGCTTAGGGACAGGGGGCTGGGAGACCCAGTACTTC.

This rearrangement joins TRBV25-1 to TRBJ1-1, with a weak D call TRBD1 (6 bases). CDR3 length: 15 residues. Germline V gives CDR1 MGHDK, CDR2 SYGVNS. Trimming took off 1 base at V and 0 bases at J, with 9 bases between the two ends. The CDR3 sequence: CASSESDRLNTEAFF. The CDR3 nucleotides are TGTGCCAGCAGTGAATCGGACAGACTGAACACTGAAGCTTTCTTT.

The chain links TRBV27 to TRBJ1-2; the D gene is possibly TRBD1 (5 bases). The V gene lost 2 bases and the J gene lost 4 bases, with 8 bases spanning the gap. This CDR3 region has 13 residues. The germline CDR1 and CDR2 sequences are MNHEY and SMNVEV (reference sequence). The CDR3: CASSLRGFYGYTF. CDR3 nucleotides: TGTGCCAGCAGTTTAAGGGGTTTCTATGGCTACACCTTC.